This T cell receptor beta chain comes out of a study of T cells after yellow fever vaccination. Looking at the study overall: With SMART-Seq v4 Ultra Low Input, the fractions containing low cell numbers were prepared. Overall study results and limits: Researchers noted that a small share of clonotypes showed up in both CD4 and CD8 compartments. Abundant clonotypes from the bulk population could get into FACS-sorted repertoires as contaminants. In post-booster samples, most primary-vaccination clones reappeared (about 96% CD4, over 70% CD8).

TCRdb re-analysed the 5' RACE reads in MiXCR, keeping a single row per CDR3 protein. The data hold roughly 99,000 distinct CDR3 sequences, with about 5.8% observed a single time. This clonotype came up a few times. Its antigen remains unidentified. This CDR3 region has 15 residues. J lost 7 bases, V lost 5 bases, and 11 bases had no gene match. The sequence was collected from a man aged 18 to 29 who received the YFV17D yellow fever vaccine. The J gene is TRBJ1-2, the V gene TRBV12-3 or TRBV12-4; 9 bases align to TRBD1. The material sequenced was CD8+ T cells sorted from PBMCs, taken 10 days after the yellow fever booster vaccination. The CDR3 sequence: CASSTGTGILGGYTF. The CDR3 region has the DNA TGTGCCAGCAGTACCGGGACAGGGATCCTCGGTGGCTACACCTTC.